A selection of T cell receptor beta chains follows, all from one sample in a study of cytomegalovirus exposure and HLA in healthy donors. The repertoire was sequenced with immunoSEQ multiplex PCR; TCRdb's copy has only in-frame clones and lacks some. The sample includes approximately 60,000 clones, about 91% seen only once; the top ten take 1.3%. Sequenced sample: PBMCs. All receptors come from a woman aged 18-35 years in good health and CMV-seronegative. CDR3s include the opening cysteine and the closing phenylalanine or tryptophan.

j_gene: TRBJ2-3
len: 15
v_gene: TRBV5-1
CDR3aa: CASSFSGTTADTQYF

j_gene: TRBJ2-7
len: 15
v_gene: TRBV5-1
CDR3aa: CASSYTDRNSYEQYF

j_gene: TRBJ2-1
len: 13
v_gene: TRBV7-8
CDR3aa: CASSGTLDDEQFF

j_gene: TRBJ2-3
len: 14
v_gene: TRBV18
CDR3aa: CASSLTDTPDTQYF

j_gene: TRBJ2-7
len: 19
v_gene: TRBV5-1
CDR3aa: CASSPRWTSGAETSYEQYF

j_gene: TRBJ1-1
len: 13
v_gene: TRBV29-1
CDR3aa: CSVAYAMNTEAFF

j_gene: TRBJ2-4
len: 17
v_gene: TRBV25-1
CDR3aa: CASSVSDRALAKNIQYF

j_gene: TRBJ1-2
len: 14
v_gene: TRBV10-3
CDR3aa: CAIRRTGGNGGYTF

j_gene: TRBJ2-7
len: 15
v_gene: TRBV19
CDR3aa: CASSINRDRLYEQYF

j_gene: TRBJ2-3
len: 14
v_gene: TRBV6-5
CDR3aa: CASSLSDNTDTQYF

j_gene: TRBJ2-5
len: 13
v_gene: TRBV6-5
CDR3aa: CASSSLGGETQYF

j_gene: TRBJ2-2
len: 16
v_gene: TRBV5-1
CDR3aa: CASSTRLADSGGELFF

j_gene: TRBJ2-5
len: 16
v_gene: TRBV11-3
CDR3aa: CASSPSGTGVGETQYF

j_gene: TRBJ2-7
len: 14
v_gene: TRBV2
CDR3aa: CASSEEQASYEQYF

j_gene: TRBJ1-5
len: 13
v_gene: TRBV27
CDR3aa: CASSLAENQPQHF

j_gene: TRBJ1-5
len: 13
v_gene: TRBV11-2
CDR3aa: CASSLNYRQPQHF

j_gene: TRBJ2-3
len: 15
v_gene: TRBV21-1
CDR3aa: CASPSGRARTDTQYF

j_gene: TRBJ2-7
len: 11
v_gene: TRBV29-1
CDR3aa: CSGGQLVEQYF

j_gene: TRBJ2-3
len: 15
v_gene: TRBV5-1
CDR3aa: CASRLAGVGTDTQYF

j_gene: TRBJ2-7
len: 15
v_gene: TRBV4-3
CDR3aa: CASSQDLAQSYEQYF

j_gene: TRBJ2-7
len: 12
v_gene: TRBV7-9
CDR3aa: CASGGSSYEQYF

j_gene: TRBJ2-5
len: 14
v_gene: TRBV5-1
CDR3aa: CASSLAPGDETQYF

j_gene: TRBJ2-7
len: 14
v_gene: TRBV5-1
CDR3aa: CASSQDRGLYEQYF

j_gene: .
len: 14
v_gene: TRBV5-1
CDR3aa: CASSFRQTEETQYF

j_gene: TRBJ2-7
len: 16
v_gene: TRBV28
CDR3aa: CASQSRYRDRPYEQYF

j_gene: TRBJ1-1
len: 13
v_gene: TRBV29-1
CDR3aa: CSVEDRAGIEAFF

j_gene: TRBJ2-3
len: 15
v_gene: TRBV6-5
CDR3aa: CASSQRAGVADTQYF